The 5 T cell receptor beta chains below come from one sample, sequenced in a study of technical replicates of blood from several donors (dated by TCRdb to about 2017). The library was obtained by the immunoSEQ multiplex PCR assay. Not all clones reach the TCRdb copy of this immuneACCESS table, which keeps in-frame sequences only. Checked studies attribute under half of the gap to unresolved V genes and leave the rest unexplained. The table for this sample lists roughly 80,000 clones; 93% of them were counted only once. Roughly 0.25% of the sample is in the top ten clones. Sequenced: T cells isolated from PBMCs. These receptors came from a human donor in good health.

CDR3 nucleotides: TGTGCCAGCTCACCAGGGCAGGAGACCCAGTACTTC. Encoded protein: CASSPGQETQYF. The rearrangement uses TRBV18 and TRBJ2-5; the D is unclear. Trimming shortened V by 2 bases and J by 5 bases, and 6 bases separated the two germline ends. Germline assignment: CDR1 KGHSH and CDR2 LQKENI. The CDR3 totals 12 residues.

The V and J genes are TRBV11-2 and TRBJ2-1; 10 positions agree with TRBD2. Per germline, CDR1 SGHAT and CDR2 FQNNGV. The CDR3 covers 16 residues. The V segment lost 5 bases and the J segment 0 bases; nucleotides outside the gene matches: 4. DNA of the CDR3: TGTGCCAGCAGCACCCCTAGCGGGGGCTCCTACAATGAGCAGTTCTTC. Its translation is CASSTPSGGSYNEQFF.

The CDR3 DNA is TGTGCCAGCAGTGAGGGGCAGGCGCCCACCTACGAGCAGTACTTC. Its translation: CASSEGQAPTYEQYF. The chain couples TRBV2 to TRBJ2-7; possible D gene TRBD1, 5 bases. Germline CDR1 is SNHLY and CDR2 is FYNNEI. The CDR3 is 15 amino acids. V lost 3 bases and J lost 2, with 14 bases in between.

The V gene is TRBV9, the J gene TRBJ2-3; perhaps TRBD2 as D (6 bases). Trimming left V 4 bases short and J 5 bases short, with 14 bases between. In germline, CDR1 is SGDLS, CDR2 YYNGEE. The CDR3 extends over 14 amino acids. The CDR3: CASSFTGLQDTQYF. The CDR3 region has the DNA TGTGCCAGCAGCTTTACGGGACTCCAAGATACGCAGTATTTT.

The V call is TRBV28, the J call TRBJ2-1, with 11 bases identical to TRBD2. The germline V gene encodes CDR1 MDHEN and CDR2 SYDVKM. V lost 4 bases to trimming and J lost 7 bases; unmatched junction nucleotides: 6. This CDR3 contains 15 residues. CDR3 DNA sequence: TGTGCCAGCAGTTCAATAGCGGGAGGGCCGAATGAGCAGTTCTTC. The encoded protein is CASSSIAGGPNEQFF.